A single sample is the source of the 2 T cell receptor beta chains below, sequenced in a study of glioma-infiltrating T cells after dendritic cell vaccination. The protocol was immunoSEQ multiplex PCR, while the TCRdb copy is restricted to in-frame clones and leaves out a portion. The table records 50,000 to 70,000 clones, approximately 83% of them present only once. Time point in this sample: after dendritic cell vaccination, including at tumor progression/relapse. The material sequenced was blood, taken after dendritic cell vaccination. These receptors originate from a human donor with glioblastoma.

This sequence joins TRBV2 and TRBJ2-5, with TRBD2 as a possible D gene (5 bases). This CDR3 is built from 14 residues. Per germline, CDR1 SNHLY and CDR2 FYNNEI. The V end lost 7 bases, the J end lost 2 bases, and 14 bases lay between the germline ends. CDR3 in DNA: TGTGCCAGCACCCCGGCAGGAGGTCAAGAGACCCAGTACTTC. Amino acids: CASTPAGGQETQYF. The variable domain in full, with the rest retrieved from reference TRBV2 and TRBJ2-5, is EPEVTQTPSHQVTQMGQEVILRCVPISNHLYFYWYRQILGQKVEFLVSFYNNEISEKSEIFDDQFSVERPDGSNFTLKIRSTKLEDSAMYFCASTPAGGQETQYFGPGTRLLVL.

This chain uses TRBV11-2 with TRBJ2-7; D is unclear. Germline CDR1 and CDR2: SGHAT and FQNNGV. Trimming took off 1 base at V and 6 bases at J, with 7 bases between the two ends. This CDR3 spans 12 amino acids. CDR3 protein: CASSLAAGEQYF. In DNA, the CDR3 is TGTGCCAGCAGCTTAGCAGCAGGCGAGCAGTACTTC. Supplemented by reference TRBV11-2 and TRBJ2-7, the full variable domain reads EAGVAQSPRYKIIEKRQSVAFWCNPISGHATLYWYQQILGQGPKLLIQFQNNGVVDDSQLPKDRFSAERLKGVDSTLKIQPAKLEDSAVYLCASSLAAGEQYFGPGTRLTVT.